This T cell receptor (beta chain) was profiled in a study of blood T cell repertoires in COVID-19 (dated by TCRdb to between 2020 and 2021). Regarding the complete study: The collaborator samples originated in the United States, Italy and Spain and spanned the acute and convalescent phases of COVID-19. The material from the prospective study consisted of cDNA or gDNA derived from T cells, B-cell-depleted T cells, or PBMCs. Subjects who had been exposed to COVID-19, were actively infected with it, or had recovered from it provided the deeply sampled blood TCRbeta repertoires that made up the dataset. The repertoires were released in a freely available public database intended as a resource for research on the immune response to SARS-CoV-2. The samples were drawn from the first 160 participants of the ongoing ImmuneRACE study and from about 1,200 subjects provided by 6 global collaborators. Sample metadata almost always included a de-identified subject ID, COVID-19 status, age in years and sex. HLA class I and class II types, where available, came from metadata supplied by the sample provider rather than from assay-based typing.

Findings and caveats that apply to the study as a whole: How much clinical and demographic metadata was included differed by source and by participant, and the metadata was provided uncurated.

The collaborating institutions used their own protocols to collect whole blood in K2EDTA tubes. For TCRbeta analysis, collaborators shipped samples in one of three forms: frozen whole blood, isolated PBMCs, or DNA extracted from either of those sample types. Notes on this clone: Its cognate antigen has yet to be identified. Base qualities are not recorded, but no much larger clone differs from it by a single base.

TCRbeta CDR3 regions were amplified from genomic DNA by means of the immunoSEQ Assay, a bias-controlled multiplex PCR. Regarding the original processing steps: The number of nucleated cells in each sample was estimated from the amplification of reference gene primers within the assay. To quantify the absolute abundance of each unique TCRbeta CDR3 rearrangement, sequence reads were collapsed and filtered. For each sample, productive Simpson clonality was calculated by taking the square root of Simpson's diversity index across productive rearrangements. What TCRdb holds here is the immuneACCESS table cut down to in-frame rearrangements. Part of the clones is not present; checked against another copy, under half of the missing clones reflect an unresolved V gene, and the others are unexplained. V, J and clone size derive from that table, while D and trimming were established from the DNA sequence. The sample has about 73,000 clones on record, roughly four fifths of them singletons. Of the sample, roughly 4.2% falls within the top ten clones.

The germline V gene specifies MDHEN as CDR1 and SYDVKM as CDR2. Inclusive of the bounding cysteine and phenylalanine, the CDR3 is 15 residues long. Only the CDR3 part of the read is kept: 45 bases, read in frame from the first base. V is cut back by 7 bases and J by 4 bases, with 9 bases in the junction unmatched. The sequenced sample was peripheral blood. The V gene is TRBV28 and the J gene is TRBJ1-5, with TRBD1 matching 8 junction bases. This sequence was found in a woman aged 55-75 years with acute or convalescent COVID-19. Here the CDR3 is given as CASTKDRAGNQPQHF. Here is the DNA: TGTGCCAGCACCAAGGACAGGGCTGGGAATCAGCCCCAGCATTTT.